This T cell receptor (beta chain) comes out of a study of tumor-infiltrating lymphocytes in primary liver carcinoma. Looking at the study overall: The number of productive TCRbeta reads per sample ranged from roughly 3.65 to 7.13 million and was similar across tissue types.

The germline V gene encodes CDR1 SQVTM and CDR2 ANQGSEA. The CDR3 consists of 15 residues. Unsorted bulk tissue of about 18-34 mg yielded co-extracted RNA and DNA. The patients presented with primary liver carcinoma, which was managed through surgical resection. Patients in the cohort were treatment-naive and living with chronic HBV infection. Of note for this clonotype: A read error may produce the germline difference seen at one junction end.

Starting material of 450 to 550 ng total RNA yielded TCR beta cDNA via a constant-region primer. Employing slightly modified ARM-PCR, three nested multiplex PCR rounds were run, and these gave rise to the TCR beta libraries. TRBV1-TRBV30 forward primers paired with a C-beta reverse primer were used in the first two PCR rounds, which ran about 11 cycles each. TCRdb analysed the multiplex PCR reads with MiXCR anew, one entry per CDR3 protein. This sample has 150,000 to 200,000 distinct CDR3 sequences, with over 80% found just once. This sequence joins TRBV29-1 and TRBJ2-5, with a weak D call TRBD2 (6 bases). The sample comprised tumor tissue from primary liver carcinoma. The sequence came from a middle-aged man with primary liver carcinoma and hepatitis B virus infection. The CDR3 coding sequence is TGCAGCGTTCGGACTATCGGGATTTGGGCAGAGACCCAGTATTTC. It specifies CSVRTIGIWAETQYF.